What follows describes a single T cell receptor (beta chain). Its antigen is unidentified. The source of the sample is a study of shared clonotypes between healthy human individuals. Study context: The plates for each donor numbered three CD4 naive, three CD4 memory, two CD8 naive and one CD8 memory.

The table came from immunoSEQ multiplex PCR; TCRdb's copy has only in-frame clones and leaves some out. The data show 700,000 or so clones, with roughly 70% seen just once and approximately 1.8% held by the top ten. General study findings and limits: It was the non-shared clonotypes that had lower generation probabilities than clonotypes shared by all four donors.

The V segment lost 6 bases and the J segment 1 base; nucleotides outside the gene matches: 9. The CDR3 loop spans 16 amino acids. CDR1 MGHDK and CDR2 SYGVNS come from the germline V gene. The J gene is TRBJ2-3, the V gene TRBV25-1; 8 bases fit TRBD1. The TCR was taken from a woman aged 25 to 39 in good health. The sequenced material came from memory CD4+ T cells sorted from blood. Noted subset: CD45RA-negative fraction. The DNA of the CDR3 is TGTGCCAGCAGACCGACAGGGGAATGGGGCACAGATACGCAGTATTTT. It is translated as CASRPTGEWGTDTQYF. The full variable domain, with the rest looked up from reference TRBV25-1 and TRBJ2-3, is EADIYQTPRYLVIGTGKKITLECSQTMGHDKMYWYQQDPGMELHLIHYSYGVNSTEKGDLSSESTVSRIRTEHFPLTLESARPSHTSQYLCASRPTGEWGTDTQYFGPGTRLTVL.